The 8 T cell receptor beta chains below come from one sample, sequenced in a study of blood T cells in healthy people across ages. Primers used in a second PCR of roughly 6 to 11 cycles were a sample-barcoded 5' primer and a J-beta primer mix. In TCRdb, the 5' RACE reads were re-called with MiXCR into one record per CDR3 protein. This sample has approximately 730,000 distinct CDR3 sequences, with approximately 53% found just once. Sequenced material: blood. These receptors originate from an elderly man in good health.

V and J are TRBV10-3 and TRBJ2-1; a possible D gene is TRBD2 (6 bases). CDR1 is ENHRY, CDR2 SYGVKD, per germline. This CDR3 is built from 14 residues. V dropped 7 bases and J dropped 5 bases, with 15 bases sitting between them. CDR3 in DNA: TGTGCCATCAACCGGGACTTTTTAGACAATGAGCAGTTCTTC. Translated, it gives CAINRDFLDNEQFF.

The chain is built from TRBV2 and TRBJ2-5, with a tentative D call TRBD2 (5 bases). There are 12 residues in the CDR3. Looked up from germline, CDR1 is SNHLY and CDR2 is FYNNEI. Trimming took off 7 bases at V and 5 bases at J, with 11 bases between the two ends. The CDR3 bases are TGTGCCAGCAAAGCGGTGTCGGAGACCCAGTACTTC. It yields the protein CASKAVSETQYF.

This clonotype was picked up a small number of times. The V call is TRBV4-2, the J call TRBJ2-7, with D perhaps matching TRBD2 (5 bases). There are 16 residues in the CDR3. Deletions cut 0 bases from V and 1 base from J, with 13 bases between. Germline values: CDR1 LGHNA, CDR2 YNFKEQ. CDR3 sequence: CASSQEAGRSSYEQYF. The CDR3 bases are TGTGCCAGCAGCCAAGAGGCGGGCAGGAGTTCCTACGAGCAGTACTTC.

The J gene is TRBJ2-3, the V gene TRBV4-2; D is possibly TRBD1 (8 bases). The CDR3 is 17 residues long. V was pared by 0 bases and J by 14 bases, with 27 bases between. From germline, CDR1 is LGHNA and CDR2 YNFKEQ. The CDR3 reads CASSQDLTGGVNRYAYF. CDR3 in DNA: TGTGCCAGCAGCCAAGACCTCACAGGGGGGGTTAACAGATACGCGTATTTT.

A word on this clonotype: Since a much larger clone is just one base distant, this may be a read error. The chain joins TRBV5-1 to TRBJ2-1; 7 bases map to TRBD2. The J call is uncertain, as TRBJ2-7 better fits the DNA end. This CDR3 has 17 amino acids. Germline values: CDR1 SGHRS, CDR2 YFSETQ. CDR3 loop: CASSFVGSRGVYNEQYF. The CDR3 nucleotides are TGCGCCAGCAGCTTCGTGGGCTCCCGGGGGGTTTACAATGAGCAGTACTTC.

The genes are TRBV7-2 and TRBJ2-1; 7 nucleotides agree with TRBD2. Germline V gene sequence: CDR1 SGHTA, CDR2 FQGNSA. The length of the CDR3 is 16 residues. V shed 5 bases, J shed 4 bases, and the junction held 11 bases outside the gene matches. CDR3 in amino acids: CASSPGGSGVYNEQFF. CDR3 DNA sequence: TGTGCCAGCAGCCCCGGGGGGAGCGGAGTTTACAATGAGCAGTTCTTC. Complete variable domain (other parts from reference TRBV7-2 and TRBJ2-1): GAGVSQSPSNKVTEKGKDVELRCDPISGHTALYWYRQSLGQGLEFLIYFQGNSAPDKSGLPSDRFSAERTGGSVSTLTIQRTQQEDSAVYLCASSPGGSGVYNEQFFGPGTRLTVL.

This clonotype came up once. Here the CDR3 reads CASSQDCRRNTEAFF. In nucleotides, the CDR3 is TGTGCCAGCAGCCAAGATTGCAGGAGGAACACTGAAGCTTTCTTT. J is TRBJ1-1 and V is TRBV3-1, with unresolved D. Deletions cut 0 bases from V and 1 base from J, with 9 bases between. This CDR3 comprises 15 residues. The germline gives CDR1 LGHDT, CDR2 YNNKEL (reference sequence).

As regards this clonotype: Germline is not matched at one junction end, which may reflect a read error. This chain links TRBV7-7 with TRBJ1-5, with D possibly matching TRBD1 (5 bases). The CDR3 length is 17 residues. CDR1 and CDR2 (germline): SSHAT, FNYEAQ (reference sequence). CDR3 coding DNA: TGTGCTAGCAGCTTAGCCCGGGGACGGGGTAGCAATCAGCCCCAGCATTTT. This codes for CASSLARGRGSNQPQHF.